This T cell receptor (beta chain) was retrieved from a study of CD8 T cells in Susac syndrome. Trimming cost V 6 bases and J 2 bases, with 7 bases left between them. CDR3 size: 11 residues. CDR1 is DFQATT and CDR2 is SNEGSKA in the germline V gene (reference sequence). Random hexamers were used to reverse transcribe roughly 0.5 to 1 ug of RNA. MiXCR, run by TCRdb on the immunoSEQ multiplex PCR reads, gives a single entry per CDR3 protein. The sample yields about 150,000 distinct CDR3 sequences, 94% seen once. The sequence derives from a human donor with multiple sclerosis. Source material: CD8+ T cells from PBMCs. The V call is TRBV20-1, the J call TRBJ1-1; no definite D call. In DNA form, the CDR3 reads TGCAGTGCGAATTTTAACACTGAAGCTTTCTTT. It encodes CSANFNTEAFF.